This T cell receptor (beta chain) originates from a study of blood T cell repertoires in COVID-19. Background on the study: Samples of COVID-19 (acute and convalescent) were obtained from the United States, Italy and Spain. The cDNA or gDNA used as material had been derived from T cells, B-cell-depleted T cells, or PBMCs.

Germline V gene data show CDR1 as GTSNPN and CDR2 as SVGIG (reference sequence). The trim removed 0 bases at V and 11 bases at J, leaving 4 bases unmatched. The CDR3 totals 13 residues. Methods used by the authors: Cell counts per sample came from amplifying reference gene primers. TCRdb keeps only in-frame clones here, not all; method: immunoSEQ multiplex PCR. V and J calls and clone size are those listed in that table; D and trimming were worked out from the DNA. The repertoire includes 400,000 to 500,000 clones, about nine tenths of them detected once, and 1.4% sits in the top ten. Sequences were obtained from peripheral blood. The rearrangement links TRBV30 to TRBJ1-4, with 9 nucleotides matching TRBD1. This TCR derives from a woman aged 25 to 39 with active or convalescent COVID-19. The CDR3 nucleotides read TGTGCCTGGAGTGTACAGACAGGGGGTAAACTGTTTTTT. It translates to CAWSVQTGGKLFF.